The rows below give T cell receptor beta chains drawn from one sample of a study of graft-versus-host responses after intestinal transplantation. The data were produced by immunoSEQ multiplex PCR, yet TCRdb's version contains in-frame clones alone and is incomplete. The sample shows about 85,000 clones, roughly 80% of them seen only once. The antigens these receptors bind are not known. The specimen comprised unstimulated CD4+ T cells sorted from spleen or lymph node cells, sampled before intestinal transplant. These receptors were taken from a human donor who received an intestinal transplant. CDR3s include the opening cysteine and the closing phenylalanine or tryptophan. D genes are given only for firm matches. Rows may omit the clone size; those that give it use once, few, many or a size class.

.	TRBV2	.	TRBJ1-6	CASIEEGDNSPLHF	TGTGCCAGCATCGAGGAGGGCGATAATTCACCCCTCCACTTT
TRBD2	TRBV4-1	.	TRBJ2-3	CASRAGGGPDTQYF	TGCGCCAGCAGGGCGGGCGGGGGGCCAGATACGCAGTATTTT
.	TRBV29-1	.	TRBJ2-6	CSVQGSGANVLTF	TGCAGCGTTCAGGGGTCTGGGGCCAACGTCCTGACTTTC
TRBD1	TRBV4-1	few	TRBJ1-3	CASSRLPGQARNTIYF	TGCGCCAGCAGCCGGCTTCCGGGACAGGCCCGAAACACCATATATTTT
TRBD2	TRBV6-6	once	TRBJ2-1	CASSYGGSNYNEQFF	TGTGCCAGCAGTTACGGCGGGAGTAACTACAATGAGCAGTTCTTC
TRBD2	TRBV27	.	TRBJ2-5	CASKREGVETQYF	TGTGCCAGCAAGCGGGAAGGAGTTGAGACCCAGTACTTC
.	TRBV14	.	TRBJ1-2	CASSPGRGRVFGYTF	TGTGCCAGCAGCCCAGGGCGGGGGCGCGTCTTTGGCTACACCTTC
TRBD2	TRBV9	.	TRBJ2-3	CASSGGGGVDTQYF	TGTGCCAGCAGCGGCGGGGGGGGCGTAGATACGCAGTATTTT
TRBD2	TRBV15	.	TRBJ2-1	CATSRDLAGLNEQFF	TGTGCCACCAGCAGAGATCTAGCGGGGCTAAATGAGCAGTTCTTC
.	TRBV7-9	.	TRBJ2-7	CASSLRQAGSYEQYF	TGTGCCAGCAGCCTCCGACAGGCGGGTTCCTACGAGCAGTACTTC
.	TRBV25-1	.	TRBJ2-7	CASSDFRGTYEQYF	TGTGCCAGCAGTGACTTCAGGGGAACCTACGAGCAGTACTTC
.	TRBV7-3	.	TRBJ2-1	CASSLTGGSYNEQFF	TGTGCCAGCAGCTTAACGGGGGGCTCCTACAATGAGCAGTTCTTC
TRBD1	TRBV6-1	.	TRBJ1-6	CASSVPGQGNSPLHF	TGTGCCAGCAGTGTTCCGGGACAGGGAAATTCACCCCTCCACTTT
TRBD1	TRBV5-6	.	TRBJ1-2	CASRRTGDTYGYTF	TGTGCCAGCAGGCGGACAGGGGATACCTATGGCTACACCTTC